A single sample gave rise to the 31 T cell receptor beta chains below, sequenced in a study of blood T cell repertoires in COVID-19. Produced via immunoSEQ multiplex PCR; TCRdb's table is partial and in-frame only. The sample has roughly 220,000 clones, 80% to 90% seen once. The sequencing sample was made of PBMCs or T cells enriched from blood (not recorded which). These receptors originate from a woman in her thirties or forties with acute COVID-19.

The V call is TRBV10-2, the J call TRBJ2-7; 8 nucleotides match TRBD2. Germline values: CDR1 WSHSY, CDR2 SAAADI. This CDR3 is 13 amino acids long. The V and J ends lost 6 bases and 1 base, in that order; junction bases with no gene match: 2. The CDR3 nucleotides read TGCGCCAGCAGATCGGGGGGGTCCTACGAGCAGTACTTC. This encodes CASRSGGSYEQYF.

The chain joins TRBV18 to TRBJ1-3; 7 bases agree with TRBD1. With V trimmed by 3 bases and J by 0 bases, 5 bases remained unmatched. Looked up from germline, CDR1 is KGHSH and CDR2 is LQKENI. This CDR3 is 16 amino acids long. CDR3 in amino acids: CASSPGDRVSGNTIYF. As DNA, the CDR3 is TGTGCCAGCTCACCGGGAGACAGGGTCTCTGGAAACACCATATATTTT.

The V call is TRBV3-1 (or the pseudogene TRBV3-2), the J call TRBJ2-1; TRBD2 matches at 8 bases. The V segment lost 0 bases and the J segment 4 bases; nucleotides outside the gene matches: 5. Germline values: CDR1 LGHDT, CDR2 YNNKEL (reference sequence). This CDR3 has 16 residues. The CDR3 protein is CASSQDIAGRYNEQFF. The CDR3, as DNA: TGTGCCAGCAGCCAAGATATAGCGGGGAGATACAATGAGCAGTTCTTC.

The CDR3 nucleotides read TGTGCCAGCAGAATCAGGGAGGCACGGTCCTACAATGAGCAGTTCTTC. As protein: CASRIREARSYNEQFF. The chain carries TRBV5-8 and TRBJ2-1, with D possibly TRBD2 on 6 matching bases. The CDR3 sequence is 16 residues long. Germline V gene sequence: CDR1 SGHTS, CDR2 YDEGEE. With 5 bases removed from V and 1 base from J, the gap between germline ends came to 16 bases.

CDR3 nucleotide sequence: TGCAGTGCTAGTGACAGGGCGGGAACCCTGAACACTGAAGCTTTCTTT. Its protein is CSASDRAGTLNTEAFF. V usage is TRBV20-1 and J usage is TRBJ1-1, with TRBD1 matching 7 bases. The CDR3 totals 16 residues. After removal of 3 bases from V and 0 bases from J, the junction contained 10 bases not matched to a gene. CDR1 and CDR2 from the germline V gene are DFQATT and SNEGSKA (reference sequence).

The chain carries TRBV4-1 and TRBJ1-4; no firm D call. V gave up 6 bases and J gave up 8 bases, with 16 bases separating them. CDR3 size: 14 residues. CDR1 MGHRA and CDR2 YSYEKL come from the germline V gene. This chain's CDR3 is CASSRRWGYEKLFF. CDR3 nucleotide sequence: TGCGCCAGCAGTCGGAGGTGGGGTTACGAAAAACTGTTTTTT.

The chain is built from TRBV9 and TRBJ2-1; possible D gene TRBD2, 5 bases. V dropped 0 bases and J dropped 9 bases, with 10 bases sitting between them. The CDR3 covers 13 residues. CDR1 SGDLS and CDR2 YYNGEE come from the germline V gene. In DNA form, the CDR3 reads TGTGCCAGCAGCGTAGGGATCGAGGGTGAGCAGTTCTTC. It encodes CASSVGIEGEQFF.

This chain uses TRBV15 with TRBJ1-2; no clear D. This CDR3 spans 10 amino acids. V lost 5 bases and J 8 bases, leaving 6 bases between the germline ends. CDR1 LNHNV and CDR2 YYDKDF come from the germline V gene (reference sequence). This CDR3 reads CATSRRGYTF. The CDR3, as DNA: TGTGCCACCAGCCGCAGGGGCTACACCTTC.

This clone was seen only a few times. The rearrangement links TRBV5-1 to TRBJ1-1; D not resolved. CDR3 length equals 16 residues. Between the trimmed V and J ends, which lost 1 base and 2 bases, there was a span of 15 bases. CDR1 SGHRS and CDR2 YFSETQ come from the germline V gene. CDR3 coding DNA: TGCGCCAGCAGCTTGAAGGGCGGGCAGATCAACACTGAAGCTTTCTTT. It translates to CASSLKGGQINTEAFF.

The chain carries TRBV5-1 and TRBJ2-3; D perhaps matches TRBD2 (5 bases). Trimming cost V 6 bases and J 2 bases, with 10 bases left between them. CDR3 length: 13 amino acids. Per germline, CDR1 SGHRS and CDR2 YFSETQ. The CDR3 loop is CASKRAPTDTQYF. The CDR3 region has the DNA TGCGCCAGCAAGAGGGCCCCCACAGATACGCAGTATTTT.

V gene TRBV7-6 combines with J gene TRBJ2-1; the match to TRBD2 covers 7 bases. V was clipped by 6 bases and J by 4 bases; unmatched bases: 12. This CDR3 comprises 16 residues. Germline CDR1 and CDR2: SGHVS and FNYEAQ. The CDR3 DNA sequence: TGTGCCAGCAGTCAAACTACTAGCGTCGCTTACAATGAGCAGTTCTTC. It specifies CASSQTTSVAYNEQFF.

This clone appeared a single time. The CDR3 bases are TGCAGCGTGAGGGGACAGGGGAACACTGAAGCTTTCTTT. This sequence encodes CSVRGQGNTEAFF. This chain uses TRBV29-1 with TRBJ1-1; 9 bases are a match to TRBD1. This CDR3 has 13 residues. Germline CDR1 is SQVTM and CDR2 is ANQGSEA. V lost 6 bases to trimming and J lost 1 base; unmatched junction nucleotides: 3.

The CDR3 DNA sequence: TGCAGCGTTGGGGACCCCGGAGGGTATGGCTACACCTTC. This codes for CSVGDPGGYGYTF. The chain joins TRBV29-1 to TRBJ1-2; D is possibly TRBD1 (5 bases). Germline V gives CDR1 SQVTM, CDR2 ANQGSEA. This CDR3 region has 13 residues. Deletions cut 4 bases from V and 5 bases from J, with 14 bases between.

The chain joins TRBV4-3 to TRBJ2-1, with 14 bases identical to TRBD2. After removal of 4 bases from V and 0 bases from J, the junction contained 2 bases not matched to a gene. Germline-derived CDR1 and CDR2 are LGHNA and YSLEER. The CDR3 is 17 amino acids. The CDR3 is CASSPGTSGSSYNEQFF. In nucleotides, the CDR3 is TGCGCCAGCAGCCCCGGGACTAGCGGGAGCTCCTACAATGAGCAGTTCTTC.

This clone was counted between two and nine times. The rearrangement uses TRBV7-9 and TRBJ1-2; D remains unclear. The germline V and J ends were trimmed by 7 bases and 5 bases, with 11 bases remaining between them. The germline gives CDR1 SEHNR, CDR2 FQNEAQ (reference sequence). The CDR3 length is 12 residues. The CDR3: CASTPEGYGYTF. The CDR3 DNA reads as TGTGCCAGCACCCCGGAGGGATATGGCTACACCTTC. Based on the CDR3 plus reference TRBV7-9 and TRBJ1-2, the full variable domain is DTGVSQNPRHKITKRGQNVTFRCDPISEHNRLYWYRQTLGQGPEFLTYFQNEAQLEKSRLLSDRFSAERPKGSFSTLEIQRTEQGDSAMYLCASTPEGYGYTFGSGTRLTVV.

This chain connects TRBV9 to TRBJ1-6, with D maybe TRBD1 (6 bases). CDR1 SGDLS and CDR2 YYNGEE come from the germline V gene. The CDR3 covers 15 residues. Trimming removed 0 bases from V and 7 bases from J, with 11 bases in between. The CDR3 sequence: CASSVGGGPNSPLHF. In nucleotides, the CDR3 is TGTGCCAGCAGCGTAGGAGGGGGTCCAAATTCACCCCTCCACTTT.

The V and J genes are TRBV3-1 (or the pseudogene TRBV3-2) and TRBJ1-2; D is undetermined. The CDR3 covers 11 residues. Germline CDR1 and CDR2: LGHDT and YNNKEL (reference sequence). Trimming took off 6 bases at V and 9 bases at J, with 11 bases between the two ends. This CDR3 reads CASSQRSSYTF. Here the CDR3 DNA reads TGTGCCAGCAGTCAACGATCTAGCTACACCTTC.

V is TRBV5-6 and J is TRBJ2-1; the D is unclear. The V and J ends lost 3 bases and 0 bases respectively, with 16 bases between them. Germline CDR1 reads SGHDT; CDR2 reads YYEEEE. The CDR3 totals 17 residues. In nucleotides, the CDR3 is TGTGCCAGCAGCTACCCTTTCGGAGTTAGCTCCTACAATGAGCAGTTCTTC. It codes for CASSYPFGVSSYNEQFF.

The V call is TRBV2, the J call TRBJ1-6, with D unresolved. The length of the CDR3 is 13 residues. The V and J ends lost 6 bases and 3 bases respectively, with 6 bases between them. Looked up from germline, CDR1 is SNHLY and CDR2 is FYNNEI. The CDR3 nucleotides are TGTGCCAGCAGCGCGGACTATAATTCACCCCTCCACTTT. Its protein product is CASSADYNSPLHF.

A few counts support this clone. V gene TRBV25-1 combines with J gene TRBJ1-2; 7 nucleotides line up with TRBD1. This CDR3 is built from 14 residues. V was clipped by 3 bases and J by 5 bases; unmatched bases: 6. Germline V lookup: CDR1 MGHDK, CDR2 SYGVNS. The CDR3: CASSDEGTDYGYTF. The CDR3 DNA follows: TGTGCCAGCAGTGACGAGGGGACAGATTATGGCTACACCTTC.

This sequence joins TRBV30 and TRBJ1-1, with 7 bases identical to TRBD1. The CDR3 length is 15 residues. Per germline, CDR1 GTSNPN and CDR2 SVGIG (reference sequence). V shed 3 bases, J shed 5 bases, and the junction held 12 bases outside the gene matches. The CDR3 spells CAWRKGVQGTTEAFF. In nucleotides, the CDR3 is TGTGCCTGGAGAAAAGGCGTACAGGGGACGACTGAAGCTTTCTTT.

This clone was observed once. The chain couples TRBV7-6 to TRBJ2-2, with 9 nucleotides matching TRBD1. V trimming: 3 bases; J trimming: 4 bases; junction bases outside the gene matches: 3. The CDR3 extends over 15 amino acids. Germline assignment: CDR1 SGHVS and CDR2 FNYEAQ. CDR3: CASSLGQGSTGELFF. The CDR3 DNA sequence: TGTGCCAGCAGCTTGGGACAGGGAAGCACCGGGGAGCTGTTTTTT.

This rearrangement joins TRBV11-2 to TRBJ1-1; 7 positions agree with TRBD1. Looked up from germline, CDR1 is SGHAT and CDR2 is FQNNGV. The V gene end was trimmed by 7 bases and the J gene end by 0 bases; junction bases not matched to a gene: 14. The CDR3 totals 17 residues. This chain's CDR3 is CASKFSGTAKMNTEAFF. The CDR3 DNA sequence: TGTGCCAGCAAATTTAGCGGGACAGCCAAGATGAACACTGAAGCTTTCTTT.

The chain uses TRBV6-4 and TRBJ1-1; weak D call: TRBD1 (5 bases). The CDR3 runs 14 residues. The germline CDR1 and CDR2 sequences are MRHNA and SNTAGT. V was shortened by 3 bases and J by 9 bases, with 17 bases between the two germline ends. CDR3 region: CASSERRAGSKAFF. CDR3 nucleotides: TGTGCCAGCAGTGAAAGACGGGCAGGGTCGAAAGCTTTCTTT.

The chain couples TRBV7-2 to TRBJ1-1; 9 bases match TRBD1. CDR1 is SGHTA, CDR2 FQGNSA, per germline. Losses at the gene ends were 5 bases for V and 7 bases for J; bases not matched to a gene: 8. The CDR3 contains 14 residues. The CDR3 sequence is CASSPMTGGVEAFF. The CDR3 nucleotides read TGTGCCAGCAGCCCCATGACAGGGGGGGTTGAAGCTTTCTTT. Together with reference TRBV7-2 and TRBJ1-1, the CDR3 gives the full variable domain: GAGVSQSPSNKVTEKGKDVELRCDPISGHTALYWYRQSLGQGLEFLIYFQGNSAPDKSGLPSDRFSAERTGGSVSTLTIQRTQQEDSAVYLCASSPMTGGVEAFFGQGTRLTVV.

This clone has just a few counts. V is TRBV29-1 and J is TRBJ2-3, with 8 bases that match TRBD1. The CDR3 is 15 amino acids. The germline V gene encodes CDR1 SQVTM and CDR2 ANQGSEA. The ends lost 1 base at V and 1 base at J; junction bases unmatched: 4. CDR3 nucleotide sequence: TGCAGCGTTGAAGGACAGGGGAATGGCACAGATACGCAGTATTTT. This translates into CSVEGQGNGTDTQYF.

The CDR3 nucleotides read TGTGCCAGTTGTAATACAGGGGGCGCGGGGCCCCAGCATTTT. Its protein is CASCNTGGAGPQHF. This rearrangement joins TRBV19 to TRBJ1-5, with 9 positions matching TRBD1. The CDR3 has 14 amino acids. In germline, CDR1 is LNHDA, CDR2 SQIVND (reference sequence). J was trimmed by 9 bases and V by 8 bases; bases with no gene match: 11.

In DNA, the CDR3 is TGCGCCAGCAGCTCCTTTGGGGGCGCCGGCACAGATACGCAGTATTTT. Translation gives CASSSFGGAGTDTQYF. The V gene is TRBV5-1, the J gene TRBJ2-3; D is possibly TRBD1 (6 bases). This CDR3 is built from 16 residues. From germline, CDR1 is SGHRS and CDR2 YFSETQ. Trimming removed 3 bases at V and 1 base at J, with 15 bases between.

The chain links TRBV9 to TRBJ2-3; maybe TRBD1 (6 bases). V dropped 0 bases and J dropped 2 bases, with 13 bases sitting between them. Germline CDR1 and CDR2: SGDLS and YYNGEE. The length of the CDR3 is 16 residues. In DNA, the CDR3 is TGTGCCAGCAGCGTAGCCACAGGGCTTAACACAGATACGCAGTATTTT. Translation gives CASSVATGLNTDTQYF.

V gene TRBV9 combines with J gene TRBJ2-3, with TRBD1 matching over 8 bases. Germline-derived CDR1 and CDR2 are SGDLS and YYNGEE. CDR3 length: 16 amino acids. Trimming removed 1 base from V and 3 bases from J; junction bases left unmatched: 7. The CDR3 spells CASSVLGQAKTDTQYF. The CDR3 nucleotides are TGTGCCAGCAGCGTATTGGGACAGGCAAAGACAGATACGCAGTATTTT. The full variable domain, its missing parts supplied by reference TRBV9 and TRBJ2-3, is DSGVTQTPKHLITATGQRVTLRCSPRSGDLSVYWYQQSLDQGLQFLIQYYNGEERAKGNILERFSAQQFPDLHSELNLSSLELGDSALYFCASSVLGQAKTDTQYFGPGTRLTVL.

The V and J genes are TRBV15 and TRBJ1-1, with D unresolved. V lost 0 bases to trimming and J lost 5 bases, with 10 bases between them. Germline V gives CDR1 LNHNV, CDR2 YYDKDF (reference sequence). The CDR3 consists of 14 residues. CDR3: CATSRDLGRTEAFF. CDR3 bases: TGTGCCACCAGCAGAGATTTGGGCAGAACTGAAGCTTTCTTT.